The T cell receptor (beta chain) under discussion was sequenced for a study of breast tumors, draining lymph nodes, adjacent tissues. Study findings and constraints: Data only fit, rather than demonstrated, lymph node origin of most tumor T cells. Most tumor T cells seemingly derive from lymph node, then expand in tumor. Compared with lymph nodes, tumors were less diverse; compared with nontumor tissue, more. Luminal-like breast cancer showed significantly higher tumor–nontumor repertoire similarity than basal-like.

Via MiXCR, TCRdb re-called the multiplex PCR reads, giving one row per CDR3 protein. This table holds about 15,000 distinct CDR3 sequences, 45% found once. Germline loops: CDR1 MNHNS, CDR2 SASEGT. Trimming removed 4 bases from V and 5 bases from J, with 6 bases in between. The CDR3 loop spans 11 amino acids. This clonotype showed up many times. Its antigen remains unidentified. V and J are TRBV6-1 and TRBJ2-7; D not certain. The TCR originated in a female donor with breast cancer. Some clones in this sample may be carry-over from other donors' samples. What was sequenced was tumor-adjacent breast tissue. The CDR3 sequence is CASSVGNEQYF. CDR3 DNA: TGTGCCAGCAGTGTTGGGAACGAGCAGTACTTC.